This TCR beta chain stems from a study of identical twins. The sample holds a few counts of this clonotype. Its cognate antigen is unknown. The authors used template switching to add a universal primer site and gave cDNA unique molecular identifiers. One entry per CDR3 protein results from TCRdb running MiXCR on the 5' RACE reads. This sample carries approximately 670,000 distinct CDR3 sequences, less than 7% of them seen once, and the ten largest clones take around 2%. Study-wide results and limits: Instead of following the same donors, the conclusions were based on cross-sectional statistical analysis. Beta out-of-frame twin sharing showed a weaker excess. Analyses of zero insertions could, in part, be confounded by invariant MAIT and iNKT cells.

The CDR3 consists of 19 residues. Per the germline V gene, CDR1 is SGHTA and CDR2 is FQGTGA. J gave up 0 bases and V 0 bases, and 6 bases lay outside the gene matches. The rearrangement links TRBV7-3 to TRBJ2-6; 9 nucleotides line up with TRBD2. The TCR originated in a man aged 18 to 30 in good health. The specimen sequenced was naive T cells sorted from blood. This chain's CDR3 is CASSLTIAGGDSGANVLTF. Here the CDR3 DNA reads TGTGCCAGCAGCTTAACGATCGCGGGAGGGGACTCTGGGGCCAACGTCCTGACTTTC.